This TCR beta chain was profiled in a study of CXCR3-negative and CXCR3-positive naive CD8 T cells. The study, taken as a whole, reports: Hydrophobicity was higher for TRB CDR3s found in CXCR3-positive naive cells than in CXCR3-negative naive cells. Both naive subsets had comparably high diversity; memory CD8+ cells much lower.

Libraries of TRB cDNA were made by 5' RACE and carried UMIs. TCRdb reprocessed the 5' RACE reads and stores each CDR3 protein as one record, lacking DNA. The sample data list about 53,000 distinct CDR3 sequences. With about 300,000 cells each, the CD8+ T cell subsets were individually sorted in triplicate. A word on this clonotype: The antigen is unknown.

The length of the CDR3 is 12 residues. This TCR was recovered from a human donor in good health. Some clones in this sample may be carry-over from other donors' samples. Sequenced input: naive CXCR3+ CD8+ T cells from blood. Subset of the sample: CD45RO-CCR7+CD27+CD95- naive CD8+ T cells expressing CXCR3 (TNR3+). V and J are TRBV21-1 and TRBJ1-1. TRBV21-1 is designated a pseudogene. CDR3 in amino acids: CASRKCRTEAFF.